The present entry profiles one T cell receptor beta chain with its context. Cohort assignment relied on participant-reported clinical history. Generated by immunoSEQ multiplex PCR, the TCRdb table keeps only in-frame clones and is missing some. The table has under 500,000 clones, more than 80% seen once. The sample belongs to a study of blood T cell repertoires in COVID-19. At the level of the study: Samples representing acute and convalescent COVID-19 were sourced from the United States, Italy and Spain.

This CDR3 is 15 amino acids long. V gave up 0 bases and J gave up 5 bases, with 9 bases separating them. CDR1 is SGHDT, CDR2 YYEEEE, per germline. This TCR was sampled from a man aged 30 to 45 who had recovered from COVID-19. The rearrangement joins TRBV5-6 to TRBJ1-6; tentatively, D is TRBD1 (6 bases). The sequencing sample was made of PBMCs or T cells enriched from blood (not recorded which). The CDR3 here is CASSLDNRDNSPLHF. In DNA form, the CDR3 reads TGTGCCAGCAGCTTGGATAACAGGGATAATTCACCCCTCCACTTT.